This T cell receptor (beta chain) is drawn from a study of T cell responses to AZD1222 COVID-19 vaccine. The V end lost 3 bases, the J end lost 0 bases, and 14 bases lay between the germline ends. The V gene's germline CDR1 is SGDLS and CDR2 YYNGEE. The length of the CDR3 is 16 residues. Sequencing was performed with immunoSEQ multiplex PCR; in TCRdb, only in-frame clones are kept and a portion is missing. The data contain about 67,000 clones, roughly four fifths of them singletons. The TCR sequence derives from an adult who received the AZD1222 COVID-19 vaccine. The sample here was peripheral blood, taken 28 days after the second AZD1222 dose. The genes are TRBV9 and TRBJ2-3, with D possibly TRBD2 on 5 matching bases. The CDR3: CASSARESASTDTQYF. The CDR3 coding sequence is TGTGCCAGCAGCGCCCGGGAATCTGCTAGCACAGATACGCAGTATTTT.